The 19 T cell receptor beta chains below all came from one sample that was sequenced in a study of blood T cell repertoires in COVID-19. Using immunoSEQ multiplex PCR, the repertoire was profiled, and TCRdb retains in-frame clones only, with some absent. The data show under 150,000 clones, less than 85% seen once. The specimen was peripheral blood. Every receptor here comes from a man in his thirties or forties with acute or convalescent COVID-19.

This rearrangement joins TRBV19 to TRBJ1-3; D gene uncertain. Trimming shortened V by 6 bases and J by 5 bases, and 11 bases separated the two germline ends. In germline, CDR1 is LNHDA, CDR2 SQIVND (reference sequence). The CDR3 has 13 amino acids. The chain's CDR3 is CASRMGGRNTIYF. The CDR3 nucleotides read TGTGCCAGTAGGATGGGAGGTAGAAACACCATATATTTT.

The chain links TRBV9 to TRBJ1-1, with D maybe TRBD1 (5 bases). V dropped 6 bases and J dropped 1 base, with 19 bases sitting between them. Germline CDR1 is SGDLS and CDR2 is YYNGEE. This CDR3 contains 16 residues. Here the CDR3 reads CASTWGLETENTEAFF. CDR3 sequence (DNA): TGTGCCAGCACCTGGGGCCTGGAGACCGAGAACACTGAAGCTTTCTTT.

Here the CDR3 reads CASRQVGLLNTEAFF. The DNA for the CDR3 is TGTGCCAGCAGGCAAGTCGGGTTGTTGAACACTGAAGCTTTCTTT. The chain carries TRBV25-1 and TRBJ1-1; D ambiguous. There are 15 residues in the CDR3. The germline CDR1 and CDR2 sequences are MGHDK and SYGVNS. V was shortened by 6 bases and J by 0 bases, with 14 bases between the two germline ends.

This chain links TRBV5-4 with TRBJ2-3; D gene uncertain. Germline V gives CDR1 SGHNT, CDR2 YYREEE (reference sequence). V was cut by 3 bases and J by 4 bases, with 9 bases left in between. CDR3 length equals 13 residues. CDR3 nucleotides: TGTGCCAGCAGCTCCCCGCTAGCAGATACGCAGTATTTT. Amino acid sequence: CASSSPLADTQYF.

This clone has a single count. The J gene is TRBJ2-7, the V gene TRBV4-3; D call uncertain. The germline V gene has CDR1 LGHNA and CDR2 YSLEER. The CDR3 spans 15 residues. The V end lost 0 bases, the J end lost 0 bases, and 9 bases lay between the germline ends. The CDR3 region is CASSQESQSSYEQYF. The CDR3 DNA reads TGCGCCAGCAGCCAAGAATCACAGTCCTCCTACGAGCAGTACTTC.

The chain is built from TRBV6-5 and TRBJ1-1; D call uncertain. Trimming left V 5 bases short and J 1 base short, with 8 bases between. CDR1 and CDR2 (germline): MNHEY, SVGAGI. The CDR3 has 13 amino acids. The CDR3 region is CASSMTPNTEAFF. The CDR3 DNA is TGTGCCAGCAGTATGACACCGAACACTGAAGCTTTCTTT.

The chain employs TRBV6-5 and TRBJ1-2; perhaps TRBD1 as D (5 bases). Trimming shortened V by 6 bases and J by 0 bases, and 8 bases separated the two germline ends. Germline-derived CDR1 and CDR2 are MNHEY and SVGAGI. This CDR3 spans 13 amino acids. This CDR3 reads CASRLDTNYGYTF. The CDR3 DNA follows: TGTGCCAGCAGATTGGACACTAACTATGGCTACACCTTC.

This clone has a handful of counts. The chain is built from TRBV18 and TRBJ1-2; D unclear. Germline V lookup: CDR1 KGHSH, CDR2 LQKENI. Between the trimmed V and J ends, which lost 3 bases and 0 bases, there was a span of 29 bases. CDR3 length equals 21 residues. The CDR3 sequence: CASSPFYLRLGREGSNYGYTF. DNA for the CDR3: TGTGCCAGCTCACCCTTCTATCTTCGACTGGGTAGAGAGGGCTCTAACTATGGCTACACCTTC.

The sample holds one count of this clone. This sequence joins TRBV9 and TRBJ2-3, with 7 bases aligning to TRBD1. J lost 2 bases, V lost 5 bases, and 8 bases had no gene match. This CDR3 region has 15 residues. Germline V gene lookup returns CDR1 SGDLS and CDR2 YYNGEE. CDR3 amino acids: CASSDRQGVTDTQYF. The CDR3 bases are TGTGCCAGCAGTGACAGGCAGGGGGTCACAGATACGCAGTATTTT.

J is TRBJ1-5 and V is TRBV27, with TRBD1 identical over 8 bases. Trimming cost V 3 bases and J 2 bases; bases outside gene matches: 3. In germline, CDR1 is MNHEY, CDR2 SMNVEV (reference sequence). The CDR3 has 15 amino acids. The DNA of the CDR3 is TGTGCCAGCAGTTTCAGGGGGCGCGGCAATCAGCCCCAGCATTTT. Residues: CASSFRGRGNQPQHF.

The chain is built from TRBV6-5 and TRBJ1-2; D is unclear. Per germline, CDR1 MNHEY and CDR2 SVGAGI. Deletions cut 0 bases from V and 6 bases from J, with 11 bases between. There are 14 residues in the CDR3. CDR3 in amino acids: CASSYSIAADGYTF. CDR3 nucleotide sequence: TGTGCCAGCAGTTACTCAATTGCCGCAGATGGCTACACCTTC.

The chain links TRBV6-5 to TRBJ2-2; TRBD2 agrees at 12 bases. V was clipped by 6 bases and J by 5 bases; unmatched bases: 4. This CDR3 is 15 amino acids long. From germline, CDR1 is MNHEY and CDR2 SVGAGI. The CDR3 here is CASSPGLAGTGELFF. The CDR3 coding sequence is TGTGCCAGCAGCCCCGGACTAGCGGGAACCGGGGAGCTGTTTTTT.

V gene TRBV6-5 combines with J gene TRBJ1-3, with TRBD1 matching 8 bases. In germline, CDR1 is MNHEY, CDR2 SVGAGI. The CDR3 totals 15 residues. V lost 5 bases and J lost 7; bases outside the gene matches: 10. DNA for the CDR3: TGTGCCAGCAGTAGACAGGGGAAATCGGCGAACACCATATATTTT. Translation: CASSRQGKSANTIYF.

The chain has TRBV9 and TRBJ2-1; TRBD2 aligns across 7 bases. Trimming cost V 3 bases and J 9 bases; bases outside gene matches: 9. The germline V gene encodes CDR1 SGDLS and CDR2 YYNGEE. The CDR3 extends over 14 amino acids. The CDR3 loop reads CASSAGLQTGEQFF. The CDR3 DNA reads as TGTGCCAGCAGCGCGGGACTACAGACGGGTGAGCAGTTCTTC.

The rearrangement joins TRBV6-5 to TRBJ1-4; D is ambiguous. The V gene lost 8 bases and the J gene lost 8 bases, with 12 bases spanning the gap. Per germline, CDR1 MNHEY and CDR2 SVGAGI. This CDR3 contains 12 residues. CDR3 residues: CASDFGGEKLFF. DNA of the CDR3: TGTGCCAGCGACTTCGGAGGGGAAAAACTGTTTTTT.

The V call is TRBV7-9, the J call TRBJ1-1; D perhaps matches TRBD1 (5 bases). In germline, CDR1 is SEHNR, CDR2 FQNEAQ (reference sequence). CDR3 length: 15 amino acids. The V end was cut by 1 base, the J end by 2 bases, with 11 bases between. The CDR3 sequence is CASSLGTGGNTEAFF. The CDR3 DNA is TGTGCCAGCAGCTTAGGCACGGGGGGAAACACTGAAGCTTTCTTT.

Ten or more counts support this clone. The chain combines TRBV19 with TRBJ2-5, with D possibly being TRBD2 (5 bases). The germline V and J ends were trimmed by 3 bases and 1 base, with 15 bases remaining between them. CDR3 length: 16 residues. CDR1 is LNHDA, CDR2 SQIVND, per germline (reference sequence). CDR3 amino acids: CASSIGLASLQETQYF. CDR3 in DNA: TGTGCCAGTAGTATCGGCCTAGCTAGCCTCCAAGAGACCCAGTACTTC.

The chain is built from TRBV27 and TRBJ1-1, with 8 nucleotides matching TRBD1. Unmatched junction bases numbered 3, after V lost 6 bases and J lost 0 bases. The CDR3 consists of 14 residues. Germline-derived CDR1 and CDR2 are MNHEY and SMNVEV (reference sequence). The CDR3 spells CASSRDRMNTEAFF. CDR3 DNA sequence: TGTGCCAGCAGCCGGGACAGGATGAACACTGAAGCTTTCTTT.

With respect to this clone: One end of the junction is discordant with germline, which a read error may explain. This chain joins TRBV4-1 and TRBJ1-2; TRBD1 is a possible D gene (5 bases). Germline V gene sequence: CDR1 MGHRA, CDR2 YSYEKL. The CDR3 loop spans 14 amino acids. The CDR3 spells CASSQVTGGRGFFF. The CDR3 nucleotides read TGCGCCAGCAGCCAAGTAACTGGCGGAAGGGGATTCTTCTTC.